The T cell receptor (beta chain) described here comes from a study of cytomegalovirus exposure and HLA in healthy donors. Trimming stripped 5 bases from V and 3 bases from J, with 13 bases between. This CDR3 contains 15 residues. Germline V lookup: CDR1 MNHEY, CDR2 SMNVEV (reference sequence). The PCR used 60 Vbeta and 13 Jbeta primers. Assay used: immunoSEQ multiplex PCR; TCRdb lists only in-frame clones, some missing. The sample lists under 200,000 clones, approximately 81% occurring once. Input material: PBMCs. The TCR originated in a young man in good health and CMV-seropositive. The gene calls are TRBV27 and TRBJ1-4, with TRBD1 as a possible D gene (5 bases). In nucleotides, the CDR3 is TGTGCCAGCAGTGTTCGGGGGTGGGCTAATGAAAAACTGTTTTTT. This sequence encodes CASSVRGWANEKLFF.